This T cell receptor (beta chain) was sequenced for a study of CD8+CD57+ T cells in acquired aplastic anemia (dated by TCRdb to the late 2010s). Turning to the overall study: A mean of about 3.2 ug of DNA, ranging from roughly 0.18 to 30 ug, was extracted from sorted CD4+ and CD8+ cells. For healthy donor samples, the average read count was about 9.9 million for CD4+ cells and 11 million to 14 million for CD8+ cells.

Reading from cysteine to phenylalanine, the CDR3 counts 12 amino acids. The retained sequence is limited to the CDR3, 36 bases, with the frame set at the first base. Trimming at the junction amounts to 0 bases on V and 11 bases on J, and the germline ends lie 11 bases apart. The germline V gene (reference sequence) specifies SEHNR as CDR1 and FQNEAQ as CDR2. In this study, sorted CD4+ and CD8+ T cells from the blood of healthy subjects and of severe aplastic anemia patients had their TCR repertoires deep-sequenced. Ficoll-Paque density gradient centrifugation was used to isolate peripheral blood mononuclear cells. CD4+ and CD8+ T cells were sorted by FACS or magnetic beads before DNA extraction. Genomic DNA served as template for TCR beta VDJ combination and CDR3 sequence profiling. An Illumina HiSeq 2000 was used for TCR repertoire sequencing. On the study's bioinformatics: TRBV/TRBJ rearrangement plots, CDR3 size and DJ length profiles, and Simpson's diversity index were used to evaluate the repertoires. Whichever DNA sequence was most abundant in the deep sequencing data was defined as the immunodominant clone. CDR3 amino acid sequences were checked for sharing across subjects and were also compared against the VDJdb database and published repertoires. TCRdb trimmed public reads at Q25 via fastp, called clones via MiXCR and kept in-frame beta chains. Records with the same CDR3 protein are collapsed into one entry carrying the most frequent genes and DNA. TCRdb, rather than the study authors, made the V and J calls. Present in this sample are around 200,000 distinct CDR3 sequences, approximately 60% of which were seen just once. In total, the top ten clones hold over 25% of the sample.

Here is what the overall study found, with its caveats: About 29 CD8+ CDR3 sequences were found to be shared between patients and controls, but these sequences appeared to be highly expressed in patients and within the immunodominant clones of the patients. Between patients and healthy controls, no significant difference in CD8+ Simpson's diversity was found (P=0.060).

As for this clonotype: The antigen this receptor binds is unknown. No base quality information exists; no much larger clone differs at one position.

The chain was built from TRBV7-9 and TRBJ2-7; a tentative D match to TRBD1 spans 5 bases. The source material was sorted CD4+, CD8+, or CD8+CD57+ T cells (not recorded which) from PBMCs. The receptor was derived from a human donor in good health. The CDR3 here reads CASSLAAGKEYF. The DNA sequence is TGTGCCAGCAGCTTAGCGGCAGGGAAGGAGTACTTC.